This TCR beta chain comes out of a study of T cell repertoires in cytomegalovirus infection. General study results and limits: What dominated the ex vivo response were HLA-C-restricted CMV-specific TCR beta clonotypes.

This clonotype showed up many times. What it binds is unknown. One entry per CDR3 protein results from TCRdb running MiXCR on the reads. Here the sample spans 400,000 or so distinct CDR3 sequences, roughly 20% being singletons. The CDR3 is 16 residues long. The junction had 6 bases not matched to a gene; V was cut back by 4 bases and J by 0 bases. Germline CDR1 reads ENHRY; CDR2 reads SYGVKD. The gene calls are TRBV10-3 and TRBJ1-5, with 7 positions matching TRBD1. The specimen sequenced was PBMCs. The sequence came from a human donor in good health (CMV status not recorded). Some clones in this sample may be carry-over from other donors' samples. DNA of the CDR3: TGTGCCATCAGTGCAGGGACAGTAATTAGCAATCAGCCCCAGCATTTT. It translates to CAISAGTVISNQPQHF.